The 14 T cell receptor beta chains reported below all come from one sample, sequenced in a study of post-analysis software for immune sequencing data. Study-wide results and limits: Patients showed TRBV5-6, TRBV5-1 and TRBV20-1 among 4 or 5 TRBV segments more frequent than in controls.

These receptors lack a known antigen. Unique molecular identifiers were built into the TCR beta cDNA libraries. MiXCR, applied by TCRdb to the PCR reads, yields one record per CDR3 protein. The data contain hundreds of thousands of distinct CDR3 sequences, 35% to 45% of them singletons. Sequenced input: blood. These receptors came from a girl between 5 and 17 years old with multiple sclerosis.

This clonotype has ten or more counts. The V call is TRBV13, the J call TRBJ2-5; the D call may be TRBD1 or TRBD2 (6 bases each). CDR1 is PRHDT and CDR2 is FYEKMQ in the germline V gene (reference sequence). V lost 5 bases and J lost 5, with 12 bases in between. This CDR3 region has 13 residues. The CDR3 sequence: CASSDWRGETQYF. CDR3 nucleotides: TGTGCCAGCAGCGACTGGAGGGGGGAGACCCAGTACTTC.

This clonotype was recorded many times. V is TRBV7-2 and J is TRBJ1-5, with 9 nucleotides matching TRBD1. Germline lookup yields CDR1 SGHTA and CDR2 FQGNSA. CDR3 size: 14 residues. The V and J ends lost 5 bases and 5 bases, in that order; junction bases with no gene match: 4. The CDR3 loop is CASSRQGVDQPQHF. CDR3 DNA sequence: TGTGCCAGCAGCCGACAGGGGGTCGATCAGCCCCAGCATTTT.

This clonotype was seen many times. The V gene is TRBV6-5, the J gene TRBJ2-5, with D perhaps assigned TRBD1 or TRBD2 (7 bases each). The V end was cut by 6 bases, the J end by 7 bases, with 21 bases between. The CDR3 sequence is 15 residues long. Germline V gene data show CDR1 as MNHEY and CDR2 as SVGAGI. The CDR3 sequence: CASSRLWQGEGTQYF. CDR3 DNA sequence: TGTGCCAGCAGCCGTCTGTGGCAGGGGGAGGGGACCCAGTACTTC.

Ten or more counts support this clonotype. The rearrangement links TRBV7-9 to TRBJ2-7, with D unclear. Germline V gene lookup returns CDR1 SEHNR and CDR2 FQNEAQ (reference sequence). Trimming pared 1 base from V and 4 bases from J, leaving 17 bases between. The CDR3 covers 16 residues. CDR3: CASSLGASPLGYEQYF. The CDR3 DNA follows: TGTGCCAGCAGCTTAGGGGCCAGTCCTCTGGGGTACGAGCAGTACTTC.

This clonotype showed up many times. This chain joins TRBV14 and TRBJ1-4; perhaps TRBD1 as D (5 bases). V lost 2 bases, J lost 10 bases, and 14 bases lay in between. CDR3 size: 14 residues. Germline CDR1 is SGHDN and CDR2 is FVKESK. Here the CDR3 reads CASSQPAAGGKLFF. In nucleotides, the CDR3 is TGTGCCAGCAGCCAACCGGCGGCGGGGGGAAAACTGTTTTTT.

This clonotype was recorded at least ten times. The chain uses TRBV28 and TRBJ2-3; 8 positions agree with TRBD1. The CDR3 has 15 amino acids. J lost 9 bases, V lost 2 bases, and 10 bases had no gene match. The germline gives CDR1 MDHEN, CDR2 SYDVKM. In DNA form, the CDR3 reads TGTGCCAGCAGTTTAGTCGCAGGGGGCCCCCGGACGCAGTATTTT. Translated: CASSLVAGGPRTQYF.

This clonotype appeared many times. The chain employs TRBV24-1 and TRBJ1-2; the match to TRBD1 covers 7 bases. Germline lookup yields CDR1 KGHDR and CDR2 SFDVKD. Trimming cost V 7 bases and J 1 base; bases outside gene matches: 8. CDR3 length: 15 amino acids. The CDR3 DNA is TGTGCCACCAGCCCCGCCGGGACAGTTAACTATGGCTACACCTTC. Amino acid sequence: CATSPAGTVNYGYTF.

This clonotype is deemed large (0.1 to 1%). V is TRBV7-6 and J is TRBJ2-1; unclear D gene. The CDR3 has 13 amino acids. Deletions cut 1 base from V and 2 bases from J, with 3 bases between. Germline V gives CDR1 SGHVS, CDR2 FNYEAQ. In DNA, the CDR3 is TGTGCCAGCAGCTTAGGCGCCTACAATGAGCAGTTCTTC. It yields the protein CASSLGAYNEQFF. The whole variable domain, remainder taken from reference TRBV7-6 and TRBJ2-1, is GAGVSQSPRYKVTKRGQDVALRCDPISGHVSLYWYRQALGQGPEFLTYFNYEAQQDKSGLPNDRFSAERPEGSISTLTIQRTEQRDSAMYRCASSLGAYNEQFFGPGTRLTVL.

With regard to this clonotype: At one boundary the junction diverges from the germline segment, which might be a read error. The gene calls are TRBV6-5 and TRBJ1-6, with D hard to call. Germline V gene sequence: CDR1 MNHEY, CDR2 SVGAGI. The CDR3 extends over 14 amino acids. CDR3: CASSYSRGNSPPHF. CDR3 nucleotide sequence: TGTGCCAGCAGTTACTCGCGAGGAAATTCACCCCCCCACTTT.

About this clonotype itself: A much larger clone differs by one base, so this may be a read error. The rearrangement links TRBV7-9 to TRBJ2-7; a possible D gene is TRBD1 (5 bases). Germline CDR1 SEHNR, CDR2 FQNEAQ (reference sequence). This CDR3 is 11 amino acids long. CDR3 region: CAGSQGYEQYF. For the CDR3, the DNA is TGTGCCGGCAGCCAGGGTTACGAGCAGTACTTC.

A few counts support this clonotype. The rearrangement links TRBV12-3 or TRBV12-4 to TRBJ2-3; D perhaps matches TRBD2 (6 bases). This CDR3 contains 14 residues. V lost 5 bases and J lost 4, with 13 bases in between. CDR3: CASSPGLTADTQYF. The CDR3 nucleotides read TGTGCCAGCAGTCCGGGACTGACCGCAGATACGCAGTATTTT.

This rearrangement joins TRBV20-1 to TRBJ2-7; D is unclear. CDR3 size: 15 residues. The germline gives CDR1 DFQATT, CDR2 SNEGSKA (reference sequence). Trimming took off 3 bases at V and 0 bases at J, with 15 bases between the two ends. The CDR3 is CSASADPTASYEQYF. The DNA of the CDR3 is TGCAGTGCTAGTGCGGACCCTACGGCCTCCTACGAGCAGTACTTC.

The chain recombines TRBV12-3 or TRBV12-4 with TRBJ2-7, with D unresolved. Deletions cut 6 bases from V and 2 bases from J, with 17 bases between. This CDR3 is built from 15 residues. The CDR3 sequence: CASSPTSGSAYEQYF. As DNA, the CDR3 is TGTGCCAGCAGCCCCACCTCTGGTTCGGCCTACGAGCAGTACTTC.

This rearrangement joins TRBV4-1 to TRBJ2-5, with D perhaps matching TRBD1 (5 bases). V lost 0 bases to trimming and J lost 4 bases, with 18 bases between them. The CDR3 sequence is 17 residues long. Germline V gene lookup returns CDR1 MGHRA and CDR2 YSYEKL. The CDR3 reads CASSQDGAVKGLETQYF. For the CDR3, the DNA is TGCGCCAGCAGCCAAGATGGAGCCGTAAAGGGGTTAGAGACCCAGTACTTC.